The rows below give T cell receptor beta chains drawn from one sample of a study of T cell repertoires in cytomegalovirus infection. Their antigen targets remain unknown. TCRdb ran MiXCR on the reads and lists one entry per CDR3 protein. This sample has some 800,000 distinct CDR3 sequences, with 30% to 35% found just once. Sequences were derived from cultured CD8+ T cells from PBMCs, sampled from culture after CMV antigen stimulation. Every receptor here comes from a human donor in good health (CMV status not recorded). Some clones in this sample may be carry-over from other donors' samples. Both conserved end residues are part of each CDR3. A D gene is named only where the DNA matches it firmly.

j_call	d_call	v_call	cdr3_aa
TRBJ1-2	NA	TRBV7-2	CASSWGIRRPDGYTF
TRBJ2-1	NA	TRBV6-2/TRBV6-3	CASSYFSLPSEQFF
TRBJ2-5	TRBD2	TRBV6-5	CASSYSRGLAGPGAQYF
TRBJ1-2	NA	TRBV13	CASSLGDRPSNYGYTF
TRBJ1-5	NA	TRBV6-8	CASGNNQPQHF
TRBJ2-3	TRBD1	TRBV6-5	CASSRGGFTDTQYF
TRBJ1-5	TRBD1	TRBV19	CASSITRGPYQPQHF
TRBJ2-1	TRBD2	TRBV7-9	CASSLTLAGGNEQFF
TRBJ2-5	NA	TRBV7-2	CASSSSGTSKTETQYF
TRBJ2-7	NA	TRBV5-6	CASSEIGRYYEQYF
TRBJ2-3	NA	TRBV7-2	CASSLEARYTDTQYF
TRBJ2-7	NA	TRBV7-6	CASSSPLKGGRYEQYF
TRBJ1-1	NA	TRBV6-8	CASNGRRAGTEAFF
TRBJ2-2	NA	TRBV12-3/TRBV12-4	CASSRGLTGELFF
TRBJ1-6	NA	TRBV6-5	CASSYRRDWLGSPLHF
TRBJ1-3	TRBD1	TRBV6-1	CASRETGGGRSGNTIYF
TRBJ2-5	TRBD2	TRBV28	CASSLVGGGPQETQYF
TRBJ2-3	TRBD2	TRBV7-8	CASSSPGLAGGKGTQYF
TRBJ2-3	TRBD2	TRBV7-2	CASSSGSGGATDTQYF
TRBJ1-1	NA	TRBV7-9	CANSHGYGKAFF
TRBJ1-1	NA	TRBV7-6	CASTPSGRNTEAFF
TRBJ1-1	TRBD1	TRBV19	CASSPTGKDTEAFF
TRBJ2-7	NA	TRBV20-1	CSARDIGYEQYF
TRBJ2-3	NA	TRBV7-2	CASSSWGDTQYF
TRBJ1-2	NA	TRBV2	CASLDGWIYGYTF
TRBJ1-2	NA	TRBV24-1	CATSDFGQIYGYTF
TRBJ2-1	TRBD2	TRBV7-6	CASSLEPSGPNEQFF
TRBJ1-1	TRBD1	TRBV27	CASTPGQGATEAFF
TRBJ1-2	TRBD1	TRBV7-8	CASSSSRTGDGYTF
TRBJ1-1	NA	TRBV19	CAIGGGIAEAFF
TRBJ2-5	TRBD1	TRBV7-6	CASSTWDREGETQYF
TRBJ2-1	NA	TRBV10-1	CASSEGQGGRYEQFF
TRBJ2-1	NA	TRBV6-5	CATKRGDKGEQFF
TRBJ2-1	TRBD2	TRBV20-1	CSARASGLVNNEQFF
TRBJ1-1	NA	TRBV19	CASTLEFDRPTEAFF